Listed below are T cell receptor beta chains from one sample, sequenced in a study of blood T cell repertoires in COVID-19. TCRdb keeps only in-frame clones here, not all; method: immunoSEQ multiplex PCR. Counted here are fewer than 200,000 clones, 80% to 85% occurring once; the ten biggest clones make up around 2.9%. The specimen sequenced was PBMCs or T cells enriched from blood (not recorded which). The receptors here all came from a young woman who had been exposed to COVID-19. CDR3s include the opening cysteine and the closing phenylalanine or tryptophan. The D gene is left open where the match is weak. Expanded clones get a size class; other rows say once, few or many, or leave the size out.

D | J | size | V | DNA | CDR3
- | TRBJ2-2 | once | TRBV12-3/TRBV12-4 | TGTGCCAGCATCTTGGGGGGGCCTGGGGAGCTGTTTTTT | CASILGGPGELFF
TRBD2 | TRBJ2-3 | - | TRBV28 | TGTGCCAGCAGTGCGAGGACTAGCTATGGAGATACGCAGTATTTT | CASSARTSYGDTQYF
- | TRBJ2-5 | - | TRBV11-2 | TGTGCCAGCAGCTTAGATATCGGACAGCAAGAGACCCAGTACTTC | CASSLDIGQQETQYF
- | TRBJ2-5 | - | TRBV10-3 | TGTGCCATCAGTGAGTCGATAGGGGTTGGGCAAGAGACCCAGTACTTC | CAISESIGVGQETQYF
- | TRBJ2-2 | - | TRBV9 | TGTGCCAGCAGATCAGACAGGAACACCGGGGAGCTGTTTTTT | CASRSDRNTGELFF
- | TRBJ2-3 | - | TRBV9 | TGTGCCAGCAGCGTAGCATCCGATACGCAGTATTTT | CASSVASDTQYF
- | TRBJ1-1 | - | TRBV4-1 | TGCGCCAGCAGCCAATCGGCCCCGGGGGGCGGTGAAGCTTTCTTT | CASSQSAPGGGEAFF
TRBD1 | TRBJ1-4 | - | TRBV2 | TGTGCCAGCAGTGCACAGGGGATAGGGTTAGAAAAACTGTTTTTT | CASSAQGIGLEKLFF
TRBD1 | TRBJ1-6 | - | TRBV4-1 | TGCGCCAGCAGCCAAGGACAGGGGGAAAATTCACCCCTCCACTTT | CASSQGQGENSPLHF
- | TRBJ2-3 | few | TRBV9 | TGTGCCAGCAGCGTAGAGGAAGGGGTTCGGACAGATACGCAGTATTTT | CASSVEEGVRTDTQYF
TRBD1 | TRBJ1-1 | - | TRBV6-6 | TGTGCCAGCAGCGATCTTCATGGACAGGAGAACACTGAAGCTTTCTTT | CASSDLHGQENTEAFF
- | TRBJ1-1 | - | TRBV6-6 | TGTGCCAGCAGTTTACAGGGTGCCGCTGAAGCTTTCTTT | CASSLQGAAEAFF
- | TRBJ2-4 | - | TRBV2 | TGTGCCAGCAGTGAATTGGACAGTAAAAACATTCAGTACTTC | CASSELDSKNIQYF
TRBD1 | TRBJ1-1 | - | TRBV7-2 | TGTGCCAGCAGCAAAGGACAGGGGGCCCAAGCTTTCTTT | CASSKGQGAQAFF
TRBD1 | TRBJ1-6 | - | TRBV7-9 | TGTGCCAGCAAGCACAGGGGTTGGGATTCACCCCTCCACTTT | CASKHRGWDSPLHF
- | TRBJ1-6 | - | TRBV3-1/TRBV3-2 | TGTGCCAGCAGCCAAACCCAGGCCCCTAATTCACCCCTCCACTTT | CASSQTQAPNSPLHF
- | TRBJ1-2 | - | TRBV2 | TGTGCCAGCGTGCGTGACTATGGCTACACCTTC | CASVRDYGYTF
- | TRBJ2-7 | - | TRBV6-2/TRBV6-3 | TGTGCCAGCAGCAACAGGGTCCTAACCTTTTCCTACGAGCAGTACTTC | CASSNRVLTFSYEQYF
TRBD1 | TRBJ1-3 | - | TRBV11-2 | TGTGCCAGCAGCTTAAACAGGGGTTATTCTGGAAACACCATATATTTT | CASSLNRGYSGNTIYF
TRBD1 | TRBJ1-5 | - | TRBV7-8 | TGTGCCAGCAGCTTCCGGGACAGACTCAATCAGCCCCAGCATTTT | CASSFRDRLNQPQHF
- | TRBJ1-1 | - | TRBV10-3 | TGTGCCATCACAGACACAGGGCCTAACACTGAAGCTTTCTTT | CAITDTGPNTEAFF
- | TRBJ1-1 | - | TRBV5-1 | TGCGCCAGCAGCTTGGCCGGCCTGTCGGGAGCTTTCTTT | CASSLAGLSGAFF
- | TRBJ1-4 | - | TRBV3-1/TRBV3-2 | TGTGCCAGCAGCCCCGCGGGGGACGGAAAACTGTTTTTT | CASSPAGDGKLFF
TRBD1 | TRBJ2-7 | - | TRBV9 | TGTGCCAGCAGCTCGGGACAGGGGGAGTCCGAGCAGTACTTC | CASSSGQGESEQYF
- | TRBJ2-1 | - | TRBV7-9 | TGTGCCAGCAGCTCTTATACTGTCAGCGGAGACTACAATGAGCAGTTCTTC | CASSSYTVSGDYNEQFF
- | TRBJ1-2 | - | TRBV12-3/TRBV12-4 | TGTGCCAGCAGTCTATCCGCCTATGGCTACACCTTC | CASSLSAYGYTF
- | TRBJ2-3 | - | TRBV5-4 | TGTGCCAGTGCCCCCGGGGGATTAGATACGCAGTATTTT | CASAPGGLDTQYF
- | TRBJ1-1 | - | TRBV30 | TGTGCCTGGAGTGTACCTATTGCCGCTGAAGCTTTCTTT | CAWSVPIAAEAFF
TRBD1 | TRBJ1-3 | - | TRBV7-9 | TGTGCCAGCAGCCCGCGGACAGGGGTTAGCTCTGGAAACACCATATATTTT | CASSPRTGVSSGNTIYF
TRBD2 | TRBJ2-2 | - | TRBV30 | TGTGCCAGCATAGCGGGGGGGCCTTCCGGGGAGCTGTTTTTT | CASIAGGPSGELFF
TRBD1 | TRBJ1-2 | - | TRBV9 | TGTGCCAGCAGTGCCCAGGACAGGCACTATGGCTACACCTTC | CASSAQDRHYGYTF
TRBD1 | TRBJ1-6 | - | TRBV6-5 | TGTGCCAGCATCCAAACAGGGGCTTCACCCCTCCACTTT | CASIQTGASPLHF
- | TRBJ2-1 | once | TRBV21-1 | TGTGCCAGCAGCAAAGGTAGAACCGTCTCCTACAATGAGCAGTTCTTC | CASSKGRTVSYNEQFF
- | TRBJ2-5 | - | TRBV2 | TGTGCCAGCACCCAAGGTGGGGTTTTCACTAGTTCCGACTTC | CASTQGGVFTSSDF
TRBD1 | TRBJ2-5 | - | TRBV7-8 | TGTGCCAGCAGCTTAGGGGACAGGTTGTTCGGGACCCAGTACTTC | CASSLGDRLFGTQYF
- | TRBJ1-6 | - | TRBV7-2 | TGTGCCAGCAGCTTAGTAAGCAGCGGTCTACCCCACTTT | CASSLVSSGLPHF
- | TRBJ2-7 | - | TRBV5-5 | TGTGCCAGCAGCTTGCGAGTGTTTTGGTCTCAGGACGAGCAGTACTTC | CASSLRVFWSQDEQYF
- | TRBJ2-5 | - | TRBV2 | TGTGCCAGCAGTGTGGCTCCGGGTATGGGTGAGACCCAGTACTTC | CASSVAPGMGETQYF
- | TRBJ1-1 | once | TRBV6-2/TRBV6-3 | TGTGCCAGCAGTTACTCGGGGCTTGCGGATGAAGCTTTCTTT | CASSYSGLADEAFF
- | TRBJ2-1 | once | TRBV11-3 | TGTGCCAGCAGCGGGGGCGGCAATGAGCAGTTCTTC | CASSGGGNEQFF
- | TRBJ2-3 | - | TRBV2 | TGTGCCAGCAGCCCCCCACGGTCAGATACGCAGTATTTT | CASSPPRSDTQYF
TRBD1 | TRBJ1-2 | - | TRBV20-1 | TGCAGTGCTAGTACAGGGGGCTTCTATGGCTACACCTTC | CSASTGGFYGYTF
TRBD1 | TRBJ1-3 | - | TRBV18 | TGTGCCAGCTCGGTCGCGGACAGGGAAGGAAACACCATATATTTT | CASSVADREGNTIYF
TRBD2 | TRBJ2-1 | - | TRBV3-1/TRBV3-2 | TGTGCCAGCAGCCCTAGCGGGGGGGCCCGGGGTGAGCAGTTCTTC | CASSPSGGARGEQFF
TRBD1 | TRBJ1-2 | - | TRBV6-1 | TGTGCCAGCAGTGACGGACAGGCCTTAGGGGGCTACACCTTC | CASSDGQALGGYTF
- | TRBJ2-5 | - | TRBV4-3 | TGCGCCAGCAGCCAAGGGTTCGGGGTGGGGGGTGAGACCCAGTACTTC | CASSQGFGVGGETQYF
- | TRBJ1-1 | - | TRBV27 | TGTGCCAGCAGTCTGACGGGGACTGAAGCTTTCTTT | CASSLTGTEAFF
- | TRBJ2-3 | - | TRBV5-1 | TGCGCCAGCAGCTTGGACGGGGGGCAGGGAGATACGCAGTATTTT | CASSLDGGQGDTQYF
- | TRBJ2-1 | once | TRBV3-1/TRBV3-2 | TGTGCCAGCAGCCAAGCCGGGACTGAGAATGAGCAGTTCTTC | CASSQAGTENEQFF
- | TRBJ2-2 | - | TRBV12-5 | TGTGCCACCCCCGGACAGTTTGGAACCGGGGAGCTGTTTTTT | CATPGQFGTGELFF
- | TRBJ2-3 | - | TRBV7-2 | TGTGCCAGCAGCCTATACACAGATACGCAGTATTTT | CASSLYTDTQYF